This is a list of T cell receptor beta chains from one sample in a study of cytomegalovirus exposure and HLA in healthy donors. The data were produced by immunoSEQ multiplex PCR, yet TCRdb's version contains in-frame clones alone and is incomplete. The sample shows about 130,000 clones, around 63% of them seen only once. The sequenced material came from PBMCs. The receptors derive from a human donor in good health. Each CDR3 is given with its conserved first and last residue. The order of the fields is V gene, D gene, clone size, J gene, CDR3 DNA, CDR3 protein. A D gene is named only where the DNA matches it firmly. Rows may omit the clone size; those that give it use once, few, many or a size class.

TRBV27	.	few	TRBJ2-5	TGTGCCAGCAGTTTCGGTCCGACCCAGTACTTC	CASSFGPTQYF
TRBV6-1	.	.	TRBJ2-2	TGTGCCAGCATCCGGAGTGACACCGGGGAGCTGTTTTTT	CASIRSDTGELFF
TRBV27	TRBD2	.	TRBJ2-7	TGTGCCAGCAGTTTATCGGCGGGCGGGAGGAGCTCCTACGAGCAGTACTTC	CASSLSAGGRSSYEQYF
TRBV18	.	.	TRBJ2-7	TGTGCCAGCTCACCAACACAGGGTGACGAGCAGTACTTC	CASSPTQGDEQYF
TRBV10-3	TRBD1	few	TRBJ2-5	TGTGCCATCAGTGAGTCGACGACAGGGTTGAAAGAGACCCAGTACTTC	CAISESTTGLKETQYF
TRBV2	TRBD1	few	TRBJ1-4	TGTGCCAGCAGGGGGATGGACAGGGCGGGTGAAAAACTGTTTTTT	CASRGMDRAGEKLFF
TRBV5-1	TRBD1	.	TRBJ1-1	TGCGCCAGCAGACTGCAGGGGGCGGCAGGCACTGAAGCTTTCTTT	CASRLQGAAGTEAFF
TRBV9	TRBD2	.	TRBJ2-1	TGTGCCAGCAGCTCAACTAGCGGGAGTCTCTATGAGCAGTTCTTC	CASSSTSGSLYEQFF
TRBV19	.	.	TRBJ2-2	TGTGCCAGTAGTGTTCAGGGCCCAGACACCGGGGAGCTGTTTTTT	CASSVQGPDTGELFF
TRBV19	.	.	TRBJ2-6	TGTGCCAGTAGTCCTCGGACTGGTAAAAGGGCCAACGTCCTGACTTTC	CASSPRTGKRANVLTF
TRBV28	.	.	TRBJ1-6	TGTGCCAGCAGTTCGGGAGATTCACCCCTCCACTTT	CASSSGDSPLHF
TRBV6-5	.	.	TRBJ1-3	TGTGCCAGCACCAACCTGGACAGCTCTGGAAACGCCATATATTTT	CASTNLDSSGNAIYF
TRBV4-1	.	.	TRBJ2-7	TGCGCCAGCAGCCAAGATCTGTCAGGCTACGAGCAGTACTTC	CASSQDLSGYEQYF
TRBV5-5	TRBD1	once	TRBJ2-7	TGTGCCAGCAGCTCCGGGACAGGGGTCTACGAGCAGTACTTC	CASSSGTGVYEQYF